The clone carrying this T cell receptor beta chain was observed at least ten times. Its cognate antigen is unknown. The record originates from a study of T-cell reconstitution after alpha-beta-depleted transplantation in children. Study-level findings and limits: Expanded clones from the graft, numbering several hundred, reportedly supplied alpha-beta T cells about two months after transplant.

During its preparation, the TCRbeta library received unique molecular identifiers. TCRdb redid the calling of the PCR reads with MiXCR, one entry per CDR3 protein. The table shows about 31,000 distinct CDR3 sequences, with under 7.5% occurring only once. In germline, CDR1 is SGHRS, CDR2 YFSETQ. Trimming stripped 9 bases from V and 1 base from J, with 20 bases between. The CDR3 totals 15 residues. This clonotype was obtained from a child under two years old who had a stem cell transplant for acute myeloid leukemia, so the T cells may come from the graft donor. The starting material was peripheral blood, obtained 60 days after TCRalphabeta/CD19-depleted stem cell transplant. The chain couples TRBV5-1 to TRBJ2-7; D ambiguous. CDR3: CANLLKKSRSYEQYF. In nucleotides, the CDR3 is TGCGCCAACTTACTAAAGAAGAGCAGGTCCTACGAGCAGTACTTC.